This T cell receptor beta chain emerged from a study of blood T cell repertoires in COVID-19. Study-wide context: Nucleic acid was either cDNA or gDNA, and it came from T cells, B-cell-depleted T cells, or PBMCs.

Germline CDR1 SGHNT, CDR2 YYREEE (reference sequence). V lost 2 bases to trimming and J lost 2 bases, with 2 bases between them. This CDR3 contains 13 residues. In the study's own analysis: Using reference gene primer amplification, nucleated cell counts were estimated. This table comes from immunoSEQ multiplex PCR, and its TCRdb copy is limited to in-frame clones, with some not included. That table gives V, J and clone size, and the DNA gave D and trimming. The sample records hundreds of thousands of clones, approximately 85% being singletons. The TCR was taken from a human donor in a cohort sampled during active COVID-19. Material: peripheral blood. This chain connects TRBV5-4 to TRBJ1-6; D is ambiguous. The CDR3 spells CASSFTYNSPLHF. In DNA, the CDR3 is TGTGCCAGCAGCTTTACCTATAATTCACCCCTCCACTTT.